Below are 9 T cell receptor beta chains sequenced from a single sample in a study of cytomegalovirus exposure and HLA in healthy donors. Amplification used 60 Vbeta primers and 13 Jbeta primers. Here immunoSEQ multiplex PCR was the method, and the copy in TCRdb shows in-frame clones only, minus some. Its table records some 200,000 clones. The sequenced sample consisted of PBMCs. Receptors were obtained from a young woman in good health and CMV-seropositive.

V usage is TRBV7-2 and J usage is TRBJ2-2; maybe TRBD1 (5 bases). This CDR3 region has 15 residues. Trimming took off 4 bases at V and 4 bases at J, with 13 bases between the two ends. Germline values: CDR1 SGHTA, CDR2 FQGNSA. The CDR3 sequence is CASSWQGESTGELFF. The CDR3 nucleotides read TGTGCCAGCAGCTGGCAAGGGGAAAGCACCGGGGAGCTGTTTTTT.

The V and J genes are TRBV9 and TRBJ2-2; perhaps TRBD2 as D (6 bases). Germline V gene sequence: CDR1 SGDLS, CDR2 YYNGEE. Trimming removed 3 bases from V and 5 bases from J, with 20 bases in between. The CDR3 is made up of 17 amino acids. CDR3 region: CASSAATREVRTGELFF. The CDR3 DNA follows: TGTGCCAGCAGCGCCGCGACTAGAGAAGTCAGGACCGGGGAGCTGTTTTTT.

Here the CDR3 DNA reads TGCGCCAGCAGCCAAGACGTAGCCTTAACCACAGATACGCAGTATTTT. Amino acid sequence: CASSQDVALTTDTQYF. The chain couples TRBV4-3 to TRBJ2-3; D call uncertain. CDR3 size: 16 residues. CDR1 is LGHNA, CDR2 YSLEER, per germline. The V gene lost 0 bases and the J gene lost 2 bases, with 12 bases spanning the gap.

The chain is built from TRBV28 and TRBJ2-1, with 12 bases aligning to TRBD2. The trim removed 6 bases at V and 7 bases at J, leaving 13 bases unmatched. Germline loops: CDR1 MDHEN, CDR2 SYDVKM. The CDR3 runs 17 residues. Written as DNA, the CDR3 is TGTGCCAGCAGCTCGCCGACTAGCGGGAGATCGAGGAATGAGCAGTTCTTC. Amino acids: CASSSPTSGRSRNEQFF. Looking up the rest from reference TRBV28 and TRBJ2-1 gives the full variable domain: DVKVTQSSRYLVKRTGEKVFLECVQDMDHENMFWYRQDPGLGLRLIYFSYDVKMKEKGDIPEGYSVSREKKERFSLILESASTNQTSMYLCASSSPTSGRSRNEQFFGPGTRLTVL.

The genes are TRBV7-7 and TRBJ2-5; 9 bases match TRBD1. The J call may be in error: the DNA end matches TRBJ2-7 better. Germline lookup yields CDR1 SSHAT and CDR2 FNYEAQ (reference sequence). The CDR3 contains 16 residues. CDR3 nucleotide sequence: TGTGCCAGCAGCTTAGCGGGACAGGGAAGTTCCTACGAGCAGTACTTC. It encodes CASSLAGQGSSYEQYF.

This sequence joins TRBV5-6 and TRBJ2-7; 7 bases align to TRBD1. Germline V CDR1 and CDR2: SGHDT, YYEEEE. The CDR3 contains 15 residues. The ends lost 3 bases at V and 3 bases at J; junction bases unmatched: 9. The CDR3 sequence is CASSWRTGNYYEQYF. The CDR3 DNA sequence: TGTGCCAGCAGCTGGCGGACAGGTAACTACTACGAGCAGTACTTC.

V is TRBV29-1 and J is TRBJ1-2; 8 nucleotides agree with TRBD1. The CDR3 runs to 13 residues. Trimming took 6 bases from V and 3 from J; bases not matched to a gene: 6. The germline gives CDR1 SQVTM, CDR2 ANQGSEA. The DNA for the CDR3 is TGCAGCGTCGCGGACAGGGTTGACTATGGCTACACCTTC. This codes for CSVADRVDYGYTF.

The V gene is TRBV13, the J gene TRBJ1-2, with 7 bases fitting TRBD1. CDR1 PRHDT and CDR2 FYEKMQ come from the germline V gene (reference sequence). With V trimmed by 0 bases and J by 5 bases, 6 bases remained unmatched. The CDR3 loop spans 15 amino acids. Here the CDR3 reads CASSLGTGSRYGYTF. CDR3 coding DNA: TGTGCCAGCAGCTTAGGGACAGGGTCTCGATATGGCTACACCTTC. Looking up the rest from reference TRBV13 and TRBJ1-2 gives the full variable domain: AAGVIQSPRHLIKEKRETATLKCYPIPRHDTVYWYQQGPGQDPQFLISFYEKMQSDKGSIPDRFSAQQFSDYHSELNMSSLELGDSALYFCASSLGTGSRYGYTFGSGTRLTVV.

The genes are TRBV4-3 and TRBJ1-3; D not resolved. The V and J ends lost 4 bases and 3 bases respectively, with 7 bases between them. The CDR3 loop spans 13 amino acids. Germline V gene lookup returns CDR1 LGHNA and CDR2 YSLEER. CDR3 residues: CASSPSHGNTIYF. CDR3 coding DNA: TGCGCCAGCAGCCCGAGTCATGGAAACACCATATATTTT.